One and the same sample provided the 28 T cell receptor beta chains below, sequenced in a study of CD8+ T cells in alopecia areata. RNA was isolated and reverse transcribed to cDNA, the sequencing template. The protocol was immunoSEQ multiplex PCR, while the TCRdb copy is restricted to in-frame clones and leaves out a portion. The sample holds around 50,000 clones; roughly 96% are singletons and the top ten take roughly 24%. The specimen was CD8+ T cells sorted from blood, collected at week 0. Receptors originate from a human donor with alopecia areata.

CDR3 DNA: TGCGCCAGCAACGACCAAGGGGTAGGATCCGGCACAGATACGCAGTATTTT. As protein: CASNDQGVGSGTDTQYF. This chain joins TRBV5-1 and TRBJ2-3; TRBD1 might be the D (5 bases). Germline CDR1 and CDR2: SGHRS and YFSETQ. This CDR3 spans 17 amino acids. With 6 bases removed from V and 1 base from J, the gap between germline ends came to 21 bases.

V is TRBV29-1 and J is TRBJ2-5; 8 bases are shared with TRBD1. The J call may be mistaken, given a closer DNA end match to TRBJ2-7. CDR1 is SQVTM and CDR2 is ANQGSEA in the germline V gene. This CDR3 has 13 residues. CDR3 region: CSVEAGGGYEQYF. Here the CDR3 DNA reads TGCAGCGTTGAAGCAGGGGGCGGTTACGAGCAGTACTTC.

V and J are TRBV4-3 and TRBJ1-1, with a possible D match to TRBD1 (5 bases). Germline V CDR1 and CDR2: LGHNA, YSLEER. The CDR3 has 16 amino acids. V gave up 3 bases and J gave up 1 base, with 15 bases separating them. The CDR3 protein is CASSHRGGNQNTEAFF. CDR3 DNA: TGCGCCAGCAGCCACCGGGGGGGAAATCAGAACACTGAAGCTTTCTTT.

The V call is TRBV15, the J call TRBJ1-1; D not resolved. Germline loops: CDR1 LNHNV, CDR2 YYDKDF (reference sequence). Trimming pared 0 bases from V and 4 bases from J, leaving 24 bases between. The CDR3 sequence is 19 residues long. This CDR3 reads CATSRDRLGVSGWGTEAFF. CDR3 DNA: TGTGCCACCAGCAGAGATCGTCTTGGTGTTAGCGGCTGGGGCACTGAAGCTTTCTTT.

CDR3 sequence reads: CSVGQANNEQFF. The CDR3 DNA sequence: TGCAGCGTTGGACAGGCCAACAATGAGCAGTTCTTC. J is TRBJ2-1 and V is TRBV29-1; a possible D gene is TRBD1 (6 bases). CDR1 SQVTM and CDR2 ANQGSEA come from the germline V gene. The CDR3 consists of 12 residues. V shed 4 bases and J shed 5 bases, with 9 bases lying between them.

The chain links TRBV2 to TRBJ2-1, with D possibly called TRBD1 or TRBD2 (6 bases each). The CDR3 runs to 16 residues. The germline V gene encodes CDR1 SNHLY and CDR2 FYNNEI. The ends were cut back, 3 bases at V and 0 bases at J, with 12 bases in the middle. For the CDR3, the DNA is TGTGCCAGCAGTGAGTCCGGGGGCAGCTCCTACAATGAGCAGTTCTTC. This codes for CASSESGGSSYNEQFF.

The chain uses TRBV7-2 and TRBJ2-7, with unresolved D. CDR3 length equals 13 residues. In germline, CDR1 is SGHTA, CDR2 FQGNSA. V gave up 5 bases and J gave up 1 base, with 9 bases separating them. The DNA for the CDR3 is TGTGCCAGCAGCCCCCACCTTTCCTACGAGCAGTACTTC. Amino acid sequence: CASSPHLSYEQYF.

V usage is TRBV4-1 and J usage is TRBJ2-7, with D uncertain. The V end lost 1 base, the J end lost 2 bases, and 6 bases lay between the germline ends. The CDR3 totals 13 residues. The germline gives CDR1 MGHRA, CDR2 YSYEKL. The DNA for the CDR3 is TGCGCCAGCAGCCAAGGCAGCCCCTACGAGCAGTACTTC. The encoded protein is CASSQGSPYEQYF.

The gene calls are TRBV5-1 and TRBJ2-1; no firm D call. This CDR3 comprises 15 residues. The V and J ends lost 4 bases and 3 bases respectively, with 14 bases between them. Germline V gene data show CDR1 as SGHRS and CDR2 as YFSETQ. CDR3 nucleotides: TGCGCCAGCAGCCTCACCGCCCTCGGCTACAATGAGCAGTTCTTC. Translation: CASSLTALGYNEQFF.

The rearrangement uses TRBV4-3 and TRBJ2-3, with no clear D. The ends were cut back, 0 bases at V and 2 bases at J, with 6 bases in the middle. Germline loops: CDR1 LGHNA, CDR2 YSLEER. The CDR3 extends over 14 amino acids. CDR3 sequence: CASSQETYTDTQYF. CDR3 sequence (DNA): TGCGCCAGCAGCCAAGAAACTTACACAGATACGCAGTATTTT.

The chain employs TRBV7-2 and TRBJ1-2, with no clear D. Germline CDR1 is SGHTA and CDR2 is FQGNSA. With 1 base removed from V and 0 bases from J, the gap between germline ends came to 21 bases. The CDR3 is 19 amino acids. CDR3 sequence reads: CASSLDEGRIDISNYGYTF. The CDR3 coding sequence is TGTGCCAGCAGCTTAGATGAGGGAAGGATAGACATTTCTAACTATGGCTACACCTTC.

This clone was counted once. This chain links TRBV15 with TRBJ1-2, with D tentatively TRBD1 (6 bases). From germline, CDR1 is LNHNV and CDR2 YYDKDF (reference sequence). V shed 1 base and J shed 0 bases, with 6 bases lying between them. This CDR3 has 14 residues. CDR3 DNA: TGTGCCACCAGCAGAGGGACAGCTAACTATGGCTACACCTTC. Translation: CATSRGTANYGYTF. Based on the CDR3 plus reference TRBV15 and TRBJ1-2, the full variable domain is DAMVIQNPRYQVTQFGKPVTLSCSQTLNHNVMYWYQQKSSQAPKLLFHYYDKDFNNEADTPDNFQSRRPNTSFCFLDIRSPGLGDTAMYLCATSRGTANYGYTFGSGTRLTVV.

J is TRBJ2-1 and V is TRBV7-8; D ambiguous. CDR1 SGHVS and CDR2 FQNEAQ come from the germline V gene. CDR3 length equals 16 residues. Trimming shortened V by 4 bases and J by 2 bases, and 15 bases separated the two germline ends. The CDR3 region is CASSSALEIPYNEQFF. The CDR3 nucleotides are TGTGCCAGCAGCTCGGCCCTAGAAATTCCCTACAATGAGCAGTTCTTC.

The chain combines TRBV29-1 with TRBJ2-2; 12 bases are shared with TRBD2. The junction had 6 bases not matched to a gene; V was cut back by 4 bases and J by 0 bases. This CDR3 has 17 amino acids. Looked up from germline, CDR1 is SQVTM and CDR2 is ANQGSEA. For the CDR3, the DNA is TGCAGCGTTGGACTAGCGGGGGCCCCGGCGAACACCGGGGAGCTGTTTTTT. Its protein is CSVGLAGAPANTGELFF.

The rearrangement joins TRBV21-1 to TRBJ1-2. TRBV21-1 constitutes a pseudogene. The CDR3 spans 12 residues. The CDR3 nucleotides are TGTGCCACCCTGTTCAAAGGTTGTGGCTACACCTTC. This sequence encodes CATLFKGCGYTF.

The V call is TRBV23-1, the J call TRBJ2-2, with TRBD1 identical over 10 bases. TRBV23-1 is placed among ORFs of uncertain function. There are 19 residues in the CDR3. The junction had 15 bases not matched to a gene; V was cut back by 4 bases and J by 4 bases. The CDR3 loop reads CASSPYRDRGGLGTGELFF. CDR3 nucleotides: TGCGCCAGCAGTCCGTACCGGGACAGGGGAGGTTTAGGCACCGGGGAGCTGTTTTTT.

This sequence joins TRBV6-1 and TRBJ1-4, with D hard to call. Germline loops: CDR1 MNHNS, CDR2 SASEGT. The CDR3 is 14 amino acids. Between the trimmed V and J ends, which lost 5 bases and 3 bases, there was a span of 10 bases. The DNA for the CDR3 is TGTGCCAGCAGTTTTTGGGCTGCTAATGAAAAACTGTTTTTT. This sequence encodes CASSFWAANEKLFF.

The gene calls are TRBV7-2 and TRBJ2-7; D gene unclear. With 3 bases removed from V and 2 bases from J, the gap between germline ends came to 11 bases. The CDR3 spans 14 residues. Per germline, CDR1 SGHTA and CDR2 FQGNSA. The chain's CDR3 is CASSFRTEAYEQYF. For the CDR3, the DNA is TGTGCCAGCAGCTTCCGGACGGAAGCCTACGAGCAGTACTTC.

The V and J genes are TRBV29-1 and TRBJ1-5; maybe TRBD1 (5 bases). Per the germline V gene, CDR1 is SQVTM and CDR2 is ANQGSEA. The CDR3 is made up of 14 amino acids. V was trimmed by 6 bases and J by 2 bases, leaving 14 bases between them. The CDR3 sequence: CSVGGVSGNQPQHF. The CDR3 DNA sequence: TGCAGCGTCGGGGGGGTATCGGGCAATCAGCCCCAGCATTTT. The full variable domain, its missing parts supplied by reference TRBV29-1 and TRBJ1-5, is SAVISQKPSRDICQRGTSLTIQCQVDSQVTMMFWYRQQPGQSLTLIATANQGSEATYESGFVIDKFPISRPNLTFSTLTVSNMSPEDSSIYLCSVGGVSGNQPQHFGDGTRLSIL.

This clone has a single count. V is TRBV6-5 and J is TRBJ2-3, with TRBD2 matching over 7 bases. V dropped 5 bases and J dropped 3; count of bases not matched to a gene: 8. The CDR3 covers 15 residues. In germline, CDR1 is MNHEY, CDR2 SVGAGI. This CDR3 is CASSNGGLGTDTQYF. The CDR3 coding sequence is TGTGCCAGCAGTAACGGGGGGTTGGGGACAGATACGCAGTATTTT.

The chain carries TRBV13 and TRBJ1-2; D remains unclear. Trimming cost V 1 base and J 5 bases, with 5 bases left between them. The CDR3 runs to 12 residues. The germline V gene has CDR1 PRHDT and CDR2 FYEKMQ (reference sequence). Written as DNA, the CDR3 is TGTGCCAGCAGCTTAGATCGGTATGGCTACACCTTC. Translating it yields CASSLDRYGYTF.

The rearrangement joins TRBV29-1 to TRBJ2-5, with 8 bases lining up with TRBD2. V trimming: 4 bases; J trimming: 3 bases; junction bases outside the gene matches: 4. Per the germline V gene, CDR1 is SQVTM and CDR2 is ANQGSEA. CDR3 length equals 13 residues. The CDR3 region is CSVVSGGEETQYF. The CDR3 nucleotides are TGCAGCGTTGTGTCGGGGGGGGAAGAGACCCAGTACTTC.

V usage is TRBV10-2 and J usage is TRBJ2-2; TRBD2 matches at 9 bases. J was trimmed by 3 bases and V by 6 bases; bases with no gene match: 11. The V gene's germline CDR1 is WSHSY and CDR2 SAAADI. This CDR3 is built from 17 residues. In DNA, the CDR3 is TGCGCCAGCAGCCCGGGGAGCGGGGGGACCTACACCGGGGAGCTGTTTTTT. The encoded protein is CASSPGSGGTYTGELFF.

The gene calls are TRBV29-1 and TRBJ2-1; D call uncertain. CDR1 and CDR2 from the germline V gene are SQVTM and ANQGSEA. Between the trimmed V and J ends, which lost 3 bases and 0 bases, there was a span of 6 bases. The CDR3 runs to 13 residues. The CDR3 region is CSVDPSSYNEQFF. The CDR3 DNA follows: TGCAGCGTTGATCCGAGCTCCTACAATGAGCAGTTCTTC.

The chain is built from TRBV7-8 and TRBJ2-3, with 10 bases aligning to TRBD2. Looked up from germline, CDR1 is SGHVS and CDR2 is FQNEAQ. The CDR3 is made up of 17 amino acids. V shed 5 bases, J shed 3 bases, and the junction held 11 bases outside the gene matches. The CDR3: CASSASPSGGGTDTQYF. CDR3 DNA sequence: TGTGCCAGCAGCGCATCCCCTAGCGGGGGAGGAACAGATACGCAGTATTTT.

This clone was recorded only once. The J gene is TRBJ1-1, the V gene TRBV5-1, with 10 bases lining up with TRBD1. Germline loops: CDR1 SGHRS, CDR2 YFSETQ. Trimming at V came to 4 bases and at J to 1 base, leaving 10 bases not matched to a gene. This CDR3 has 17 amino acids. In DNA form, the CDR3 reads TGCGCCAGCAGCCCGGACAGGGGGAAGTCGACGAACACTGAAGCTTTCTTT. Its protein product is CASSPDRGKSTNTEAFF.

The chain employs TRBV6-5 and TRBJ1-2; D ambiguous. Per germline, CDR1 MNHEY and CDR2 SVGAGI. V lost 4 bases and J 8 bases, leaving 8 bases between the germline ends. CDR3 length: 11 residues. CDR3 bases: TGTGCCAGCAGTTTCCCCGTGGGCTACACCTTC. It is translated as CASSFPVGYTF.

The CDR3 nucleotides are TGTGCCAGCAGCGTAGGGGGTTTATGGTCCTACGAGCAGTACTTC. Protein product: CASSVGGLWSYEQYF. This chain connects TRBV9 to TRBJ2-7; no clear D. V was clipped by 0 bases and J by 1 base, with 11 bases between them. The CDR3 totals 15 residues. Germline V gives CDR1 SGDLS, CDR2 YYNGEE.